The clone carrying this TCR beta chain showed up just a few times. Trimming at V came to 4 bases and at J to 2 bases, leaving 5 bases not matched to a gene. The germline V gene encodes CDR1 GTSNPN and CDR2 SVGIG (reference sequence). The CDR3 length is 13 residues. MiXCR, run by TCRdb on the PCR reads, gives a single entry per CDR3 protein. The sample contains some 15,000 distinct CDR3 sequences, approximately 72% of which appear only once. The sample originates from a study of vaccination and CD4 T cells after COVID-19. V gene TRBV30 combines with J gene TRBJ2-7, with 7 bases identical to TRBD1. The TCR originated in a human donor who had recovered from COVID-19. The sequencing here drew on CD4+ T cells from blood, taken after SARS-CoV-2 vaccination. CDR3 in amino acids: CAWTRQGPYEQYF. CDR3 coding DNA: TGTGCCTGGACACGACAGGGCCCCTACGAGCAGTACTTC.